This T cell receptor beta chain originates from a study of T cell responses to AZD1222 COVID-19 vaccine (dated by TCRdb to about 2021). Some background on the complete study: A total of 230 or so trial participants underwent TCR sequencing, of whom approximately 210 received two doses of AZD1222 and 26 received two doses of the MenACWY control vaccine. Enrollment into the trials was organized by age into subgroups of 18-55, 56-69 and 70-plus years, and those subgroups contained about 150, 27 and 61 TCR-sequenced participants, respectively.

The CDR3 regions of human TCRbeta chains were analyzed by immunosequencing. The published analysis was carried out like this. TCRs in the repertoires were matched against a reference library of SARS-CoV-2-specific TCRs that had been generated with the MIRA antigen-specificity platform. Breadth was defined as the fraction of unique TCRs that were SARS-CoV-2-associated, and depth was defined as the fraction of total T cells that were SARS-CoV-2-associated. Using the MIRA data, every spike-specific TCR was mapped to the spike region that the TCR reacted to and assigned to either a CD4 or a CD8 class. Log10-transformed breadth and depth values were compared by one-way ANOVA with Sidak's multiple comparisons tests. TCRdb limited this immuneACCESS table to in-frame rearrangements with V and J called. A share of clones is missing; checked studies link under half to unresolved V genes, and the rest is unexplained. V, J and clone size were drawn from that table, and D and trimming were deduced from the DNA. In all, the sample holds about 70,000 clones, and just over 90% of those were seen once. The ten biggest clones cover 3.3% of the sample.

The label giving this sample's time point can be read as: about 28 days (+/-7) after the second vaccine dose. AZD1222 recipients given second doses at about 4 weeks or at about 12 weeks were pooled, since spike-specific TCR depth and breadth were not found to differ between the two schedules. Vaccinee samples came from UK trials COV001 and COV002, including a single-blind randomized controlled phase 2/3 trial of AZD1222 (ChAdOx1 nCoV-19) in healthy adults. For TCRbeta chain sequencing, PBMC samples from trial participants were taken at day 0 and at day 28 after the second dose. Regarding this clone: Its antigen target is currently unknown. The input lacks base qualities; no much larger clone sits a single base away.

CDR3 length: 17 amino acids, cysteine to phenylalanine. The kept DNA is CDR3 alone, 51 bases in frame from the first base. The germline V gene specifies SGHTA as CDR1 and FQGNSA as CDR2. V is shortened by 0 bases, J by 1 base, and the region joining them spans 14 bases. General findings and caveats noted by the study authors: After two AZD1222 doses, spike-specific TCR breadth and depth were significantly higher than at day 0 and than in MenACWY recipients. Participants were mostly white British, with more females than males. The authors suggested clonal diversity may have been underestimated. Because no day 14 peak-response samples were available, the repertoires could be characterized only after the peak T cell response. Conclusions about previously exposed vaccinees are limited because only a handful of AZD1222 recipients were SARS-CoV-2 seropositive at baseline. In the small 56-69-year group, the increase in depth fell short of significance, most likely because of low power. Reportedly, almost half of the unique spike-specific TCRs recognized epitopes lying outside the regions that are mutated in the B.1.351 and B.1.1.7 variants. The whole spike protein was spanned by vaccine-associated CD4 TCRs, and dominant responses were seen in regions 160-218 and 743-854.

The clonotype was recovered from an adult who received the AZD1222 COVID-19 vaccine. This sequence uses TRBV7-2 and TRBJ2-3, with the D gene not confidently named. Material: peripheral blood, obtained 28 days after the second AZD1222 dose. The CDR3 is CASSLADGLLRTDTQYF. The DNA reads as follows: TGTGCCAGCAGCTTAGCAGACGGCCTTCTTCGCACAGATACGCAGTATTTT.